The sequence of this T cell receptor beta chain was determined in a study of blood T cell repertoires in COVID-19. Overall study: Samples of COVID-19 (acute and convalescent) were obtained from the United States, Italy and Spain. T cells, B-cell-depleted T cells, or PBMCs supplied cDNA or gDNA.

In Seattle, patients joined the study during active infection and were tracked longitudinally. The ends lost 3 bases at V and 0 bases at J; junction bases unmatched: 2. CDR3 length: 15 residues. Looked up from germline, CDR1 is SGHTA and CDR2 is FQGNSA. Authors' processing steps: By means of reference gene primer amplification, nucleated cell counts were estimated. Using immunoSEQ multiplex PCR, the repertoire was profiled, and TCRdb retains in-frame clones only, with some absent. D and trimming come from the DNA, and the V and J calls and clone size come from that table. The sample yields a few hundred thousand clones, nearly 90% seen once.

Sequenced input: peripheral blood. This chain joins TRBV7-2 and TRBJ2-1; 7 bases are shared with TRBD2. The source of this sequence is an older woman with COVID-19, enrolled during active disease. CDR3 bases: TGTGCCAGCAGCTTCGGACTAGGCTCCTACAATGAGCAGTTCTTC. Translating it yields CASSFGLGSYNEQFF.